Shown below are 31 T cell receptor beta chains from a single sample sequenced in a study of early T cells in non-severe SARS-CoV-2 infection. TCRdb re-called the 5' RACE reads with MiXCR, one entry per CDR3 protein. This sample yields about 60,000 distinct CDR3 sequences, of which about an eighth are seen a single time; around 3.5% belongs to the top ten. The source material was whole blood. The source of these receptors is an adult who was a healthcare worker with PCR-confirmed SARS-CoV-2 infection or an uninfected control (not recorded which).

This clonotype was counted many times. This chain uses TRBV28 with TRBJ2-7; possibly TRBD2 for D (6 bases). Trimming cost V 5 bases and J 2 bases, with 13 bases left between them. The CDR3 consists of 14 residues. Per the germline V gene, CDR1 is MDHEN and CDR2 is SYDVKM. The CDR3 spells CASSRLVTPYEQYF. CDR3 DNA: TGTGCCAGCAGTAGACTAGTCACCCCCTACGAGCAGTACTTC. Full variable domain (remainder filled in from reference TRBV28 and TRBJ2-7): DVKVTQSSRYLVKRTGEKVFLECVQDMDHENMFWYRQDPGLGLRLIYFSYDVKMKEKGDIPEGYSVSREKKERFSLILESASTNQTSMYLCASSRLVTPYEQYFGPGTRLTVT.

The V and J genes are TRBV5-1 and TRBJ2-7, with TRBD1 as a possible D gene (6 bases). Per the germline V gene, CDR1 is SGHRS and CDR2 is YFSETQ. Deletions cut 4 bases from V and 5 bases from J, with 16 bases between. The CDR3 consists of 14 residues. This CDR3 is CASSDPQGEDEQYF. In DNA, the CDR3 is TGCGCCAGCAGCGATCCACAGGGCGAGGACGAGCAGTACTTC.

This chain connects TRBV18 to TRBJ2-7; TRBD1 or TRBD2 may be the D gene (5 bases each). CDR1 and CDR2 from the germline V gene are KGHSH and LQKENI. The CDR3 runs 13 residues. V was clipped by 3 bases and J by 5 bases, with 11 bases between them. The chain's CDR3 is CASSPTGPDEQYF. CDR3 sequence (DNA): TGTGCCAGCTCACCGACGGGGCCTGACGAGCAGTACTTC.

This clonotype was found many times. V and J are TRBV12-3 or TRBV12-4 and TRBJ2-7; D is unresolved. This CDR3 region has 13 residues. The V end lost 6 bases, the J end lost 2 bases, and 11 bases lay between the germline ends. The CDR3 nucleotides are TGTGCCAGCAGCTCAGACACTGCCTACGAGCAGTACTTC. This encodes CASSSDTAYEQYF.

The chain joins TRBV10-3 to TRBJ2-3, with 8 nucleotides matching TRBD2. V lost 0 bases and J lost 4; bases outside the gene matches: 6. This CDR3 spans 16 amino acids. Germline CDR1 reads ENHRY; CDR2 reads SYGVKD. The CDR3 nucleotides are TGTGCCATCAGTGAGTCGAGCGGGAGAGGGGCAGATACGCAGTATTTT. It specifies CAISESSGRGADTQYF.

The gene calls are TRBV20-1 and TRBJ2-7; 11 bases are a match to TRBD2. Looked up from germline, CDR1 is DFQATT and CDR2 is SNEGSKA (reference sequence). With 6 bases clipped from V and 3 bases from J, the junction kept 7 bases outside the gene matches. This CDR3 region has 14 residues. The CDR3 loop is CSAQTSGTFYEQYF. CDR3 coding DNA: TGCAGTGCCCAGACTAGCGGGACTTTCTACGAGCAGTACTTC.

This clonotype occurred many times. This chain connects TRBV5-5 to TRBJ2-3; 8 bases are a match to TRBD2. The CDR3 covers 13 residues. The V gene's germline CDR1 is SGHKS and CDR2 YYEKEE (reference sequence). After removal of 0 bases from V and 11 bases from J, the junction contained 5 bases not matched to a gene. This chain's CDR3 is CASSLVPAGEQYF. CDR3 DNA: TGTGCCAGCAGCTTGGTTCCAGCGGGAGAGCAGTATTTT.

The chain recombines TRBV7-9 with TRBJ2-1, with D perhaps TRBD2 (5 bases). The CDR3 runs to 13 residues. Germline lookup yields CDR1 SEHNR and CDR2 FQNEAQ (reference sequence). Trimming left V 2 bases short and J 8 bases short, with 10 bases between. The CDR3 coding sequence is TGTGCCAGCAGCTTAAGAGGGAAGGATGAGCAGTTCTTC. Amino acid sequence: CASSLRGKDEQFF.

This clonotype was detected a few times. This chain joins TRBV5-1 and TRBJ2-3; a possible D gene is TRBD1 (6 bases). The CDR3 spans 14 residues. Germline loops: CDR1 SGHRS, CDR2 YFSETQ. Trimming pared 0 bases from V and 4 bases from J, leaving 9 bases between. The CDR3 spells CASSLGGGPDTQYF. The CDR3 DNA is TGCGCCAGCAGCTTGGGAGGGGGTCCAGATACGCAGTATTTT.

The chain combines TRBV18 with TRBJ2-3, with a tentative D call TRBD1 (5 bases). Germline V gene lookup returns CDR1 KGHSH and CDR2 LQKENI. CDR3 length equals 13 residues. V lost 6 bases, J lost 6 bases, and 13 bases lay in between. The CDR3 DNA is TGTGCCAGCTCGGATGGGGCTTCCGATACGCAGTATTTT. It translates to CASSDGASDTQYF.

The CDR3 spells CASSPRAPGYEQYF. The CDR3 DNA follows: TGCGCCAGCAGCCCCAGGGCCCCAGGATACGAGCAGTACTTC. This chain joins TRBV4-1 and TRBJ2-7; D may be TRBD1 (5 bases). From germline, CDR1 is MGHRA and CDR2 YSYEKL. The germline V and J ends were trimmed by 4 bases and 4 bases, with 14 bases remaining between them. This CDR3 has 14 residues.

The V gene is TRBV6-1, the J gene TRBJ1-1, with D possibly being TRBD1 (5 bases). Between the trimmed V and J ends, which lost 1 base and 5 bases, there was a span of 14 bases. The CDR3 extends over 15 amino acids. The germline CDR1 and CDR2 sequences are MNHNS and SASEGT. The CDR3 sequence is CASSEGSAGRTEAFF. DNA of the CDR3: TGTGCCAGCAGTGAAGGTTCAGCAGGGCGGACTGAAGCTTTCTTT.

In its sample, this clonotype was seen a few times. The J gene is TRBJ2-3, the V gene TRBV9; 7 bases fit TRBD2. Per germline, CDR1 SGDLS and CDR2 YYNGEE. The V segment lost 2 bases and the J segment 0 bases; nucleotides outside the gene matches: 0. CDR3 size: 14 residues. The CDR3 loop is CASSVSGSTDTQYF. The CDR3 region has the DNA TGTGCCAGCAGCGTTAGCGGGAGCACAGATACGCAGTATTTT.

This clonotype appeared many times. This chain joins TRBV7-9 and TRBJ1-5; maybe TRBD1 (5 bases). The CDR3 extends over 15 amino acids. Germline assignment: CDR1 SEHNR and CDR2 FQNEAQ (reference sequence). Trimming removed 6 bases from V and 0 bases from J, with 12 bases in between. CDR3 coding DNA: TGTGCCAGCAGTTCGGGACTGAGTAGCAATCAGCCCCAGCATTTT. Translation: CASSSGLSSNQPQHF.

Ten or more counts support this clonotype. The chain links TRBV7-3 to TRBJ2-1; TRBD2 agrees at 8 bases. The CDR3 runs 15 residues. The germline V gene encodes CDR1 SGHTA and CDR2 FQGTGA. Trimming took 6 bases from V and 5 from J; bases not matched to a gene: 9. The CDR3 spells CASSLELAGNNEQFF. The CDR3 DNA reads TGTGCCAGCAGTCTCGAGCTAGCGGGTAACAATGAGCAGTTCTTC.

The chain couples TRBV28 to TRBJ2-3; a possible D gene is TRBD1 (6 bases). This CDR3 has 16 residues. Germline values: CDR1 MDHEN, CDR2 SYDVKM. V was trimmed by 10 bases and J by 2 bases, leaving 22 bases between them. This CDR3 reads CATSNWGPRDTDTQYF. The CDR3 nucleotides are TGTGCCACCTCTAATTGGGGGCCACGGGACACAGATACGCAGTATTTT.

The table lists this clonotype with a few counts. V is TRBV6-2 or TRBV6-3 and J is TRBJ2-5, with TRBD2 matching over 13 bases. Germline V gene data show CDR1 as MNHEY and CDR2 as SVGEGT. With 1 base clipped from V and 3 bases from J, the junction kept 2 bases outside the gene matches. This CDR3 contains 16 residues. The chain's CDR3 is CASSYLGLAGKETQYF. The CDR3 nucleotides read TGTGCCAGCAGTTACTTGGGACTAGCGGGGAAAGAGACCCAGTACTTC.

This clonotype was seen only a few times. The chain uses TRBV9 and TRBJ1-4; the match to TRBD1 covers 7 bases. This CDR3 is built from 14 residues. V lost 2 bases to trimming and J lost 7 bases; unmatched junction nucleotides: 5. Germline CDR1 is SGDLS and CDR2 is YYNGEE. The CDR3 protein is CASSVDREPEKLFF. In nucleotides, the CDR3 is TGTGCCAGCAGCGTCGACAGGGAACCTGAAAAACTGTTTTTT.

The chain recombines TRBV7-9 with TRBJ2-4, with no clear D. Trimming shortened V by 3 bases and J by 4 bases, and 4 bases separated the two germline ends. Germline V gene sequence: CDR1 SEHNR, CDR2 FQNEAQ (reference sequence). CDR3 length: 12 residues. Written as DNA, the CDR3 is TGTGCCAGCAGCTTGCAGAAAAACATTCAGTACTTC. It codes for CASSLQKNIQYF.

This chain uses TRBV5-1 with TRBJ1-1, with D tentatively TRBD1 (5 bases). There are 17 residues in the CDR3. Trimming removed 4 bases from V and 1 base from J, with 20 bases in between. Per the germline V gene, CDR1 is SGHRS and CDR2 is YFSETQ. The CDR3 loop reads CASSPSPPGATNTEAFF. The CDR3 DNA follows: TGCGCCAGCAGCCCAAGCCCTCCTGGGGCAACGAACACTGAAGCTTTCTTT.

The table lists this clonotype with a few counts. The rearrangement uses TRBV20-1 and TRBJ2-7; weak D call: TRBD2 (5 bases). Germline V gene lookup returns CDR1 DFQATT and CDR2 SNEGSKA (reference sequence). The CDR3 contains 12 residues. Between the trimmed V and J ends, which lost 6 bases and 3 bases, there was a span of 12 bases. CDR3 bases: TGCAGTGCGGCGGACGGAGGCTACGAGCAGTACTTC. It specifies CSAADGGYEQYF.

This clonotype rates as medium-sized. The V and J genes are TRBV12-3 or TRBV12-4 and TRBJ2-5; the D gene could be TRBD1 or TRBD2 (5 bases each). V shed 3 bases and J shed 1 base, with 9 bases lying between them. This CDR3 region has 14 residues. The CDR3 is CASSLPGTQETQYF. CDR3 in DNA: TGTGCCAGCAGTTTGCCGGGGACCCAAGAGACCCAGTACTTC.

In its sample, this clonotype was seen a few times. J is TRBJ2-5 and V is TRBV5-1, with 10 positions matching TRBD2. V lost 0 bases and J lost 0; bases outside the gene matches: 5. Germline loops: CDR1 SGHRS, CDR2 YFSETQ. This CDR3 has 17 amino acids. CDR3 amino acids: CASSLALAGPYQETQYF. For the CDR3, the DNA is TGCGCCAGCAGCTTGGCACTAGCGGGACCGTACCAAGAGACCCAGTACTTC.

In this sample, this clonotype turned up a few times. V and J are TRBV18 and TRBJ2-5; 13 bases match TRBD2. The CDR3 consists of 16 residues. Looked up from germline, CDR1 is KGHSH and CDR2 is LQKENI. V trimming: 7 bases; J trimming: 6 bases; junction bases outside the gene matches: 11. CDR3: CASYAPGLAGMKTQYF. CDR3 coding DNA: TGTGCCAGCTACGCCCCGGGACTAGCGGGAATGAAGACCCAGTACTTC.

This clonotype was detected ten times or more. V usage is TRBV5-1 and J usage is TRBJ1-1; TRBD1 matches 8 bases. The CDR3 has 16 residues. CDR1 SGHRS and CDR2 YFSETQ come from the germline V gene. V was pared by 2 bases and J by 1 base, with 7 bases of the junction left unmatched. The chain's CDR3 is CASSFEPTGANTEAFF. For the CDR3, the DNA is TGCGCCAGCAGCTTTGAACCGACAGGGGCGAACACTGAAGCTTTCTTT.

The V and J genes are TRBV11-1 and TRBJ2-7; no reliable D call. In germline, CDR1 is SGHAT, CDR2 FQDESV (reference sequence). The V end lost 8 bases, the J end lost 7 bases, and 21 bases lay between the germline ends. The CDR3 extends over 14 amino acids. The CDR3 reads CASEGATASREQYF. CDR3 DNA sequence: TGTGCCAGCGAAGGTGCCACAGCCTCTCGGGAGCAGTACTTC.

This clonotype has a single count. CDR3 DNA sequence: TGCAGTGCTTTGACTAGCGGGACCACATACGATGAGCAGTTCTTC. Residues: CSALTSGTTYDEQFF. The gene calls are TRBV20-1 and TRBJ2-1; 11 bases are a match to TRBD2. The CDR3 has 15 amino acids. With 5 bases clipped from V and 8 bases from J, the junction kept 11 bases outside the gene matches. The germline V gene has CDR1 DFQATT and CDR2 SNEGSKA (reference sequence).

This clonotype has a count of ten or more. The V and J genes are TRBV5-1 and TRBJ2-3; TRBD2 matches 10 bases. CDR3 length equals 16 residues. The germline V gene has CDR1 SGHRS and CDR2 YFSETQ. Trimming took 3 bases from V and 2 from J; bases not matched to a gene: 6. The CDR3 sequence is CASSWGTSEDTDTQYF. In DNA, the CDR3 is TGCGCCAGCAGCTGGGGGACTAGCGAAGACACAGATACGCAGTATTTT.

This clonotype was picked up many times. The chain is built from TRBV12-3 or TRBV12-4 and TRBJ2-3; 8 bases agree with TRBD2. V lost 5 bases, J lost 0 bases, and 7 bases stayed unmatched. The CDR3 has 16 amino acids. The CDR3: CASSPSRGGSTDTQYF. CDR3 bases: TGTGCCAGCAGTCCTTCCCGGGGGGGGAGCACAGATACGCAGTATTTT.

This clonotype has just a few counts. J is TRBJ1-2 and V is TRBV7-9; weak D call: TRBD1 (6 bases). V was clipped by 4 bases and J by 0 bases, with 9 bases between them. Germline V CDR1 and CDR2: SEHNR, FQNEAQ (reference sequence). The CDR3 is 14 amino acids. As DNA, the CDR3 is TGTGCCAGCAGCTCAGGGGAAGCTAACTATGGCTACACCTTC. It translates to CASSSGEANYGYTF. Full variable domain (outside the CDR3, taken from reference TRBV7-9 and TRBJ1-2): DTGVSQNPRHKITKRGQNVTFRCDPISEHNRLYWYRQTLGQGPEFLTYFQNEAQLEKSRLLSDRFSAERPKGSFSTLEIQRTEQGDSAMYLCASSSGEANYGYTFGSGTRLTVV.

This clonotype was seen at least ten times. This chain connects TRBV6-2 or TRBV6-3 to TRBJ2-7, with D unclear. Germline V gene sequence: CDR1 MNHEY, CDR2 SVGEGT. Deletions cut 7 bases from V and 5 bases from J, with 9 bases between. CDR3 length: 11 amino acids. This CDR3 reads CASTDADEQYF. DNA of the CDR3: TGTGCCAGCACCGATGCGGACGAGCAGTACTTC.